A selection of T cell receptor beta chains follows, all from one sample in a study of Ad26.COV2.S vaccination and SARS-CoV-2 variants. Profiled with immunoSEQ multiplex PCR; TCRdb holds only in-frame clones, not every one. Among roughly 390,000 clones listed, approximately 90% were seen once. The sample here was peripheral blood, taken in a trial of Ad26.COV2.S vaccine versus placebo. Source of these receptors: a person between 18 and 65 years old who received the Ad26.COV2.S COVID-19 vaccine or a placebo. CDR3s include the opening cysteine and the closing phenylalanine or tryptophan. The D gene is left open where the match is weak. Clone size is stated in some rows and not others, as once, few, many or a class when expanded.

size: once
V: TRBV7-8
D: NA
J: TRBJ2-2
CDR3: CASSSRRIAVNTGELFF
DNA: TGTGCCAGCAGCTCCCGACGAATAGCGGTGAACACCGGGGAGCTGTTTTTT

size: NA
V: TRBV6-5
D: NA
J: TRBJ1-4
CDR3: CASTKLGATNEKLFF
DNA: TGTGCCAGCACTAAACTAGGGGCAACTAATGAAAAACTGTTTTTT

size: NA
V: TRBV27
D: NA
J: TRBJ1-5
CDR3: CASSSVLYSNQPQHF
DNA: TGTGCCAGCAGTTCAGTTCTGTATAGCAATCAGCCCCAGCATTTT

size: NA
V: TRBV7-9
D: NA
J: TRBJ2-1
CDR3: CASSSGLTTVNEQFF
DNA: TGTGCCAGCAGTTCGGGACTGACAACGGTCAATGAGCAGTTCTTC

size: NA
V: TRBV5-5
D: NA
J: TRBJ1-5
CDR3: CASSLQGGNQPQHF
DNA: TGTGCCAGCAGCCTCCAGGGTGGCAATCAGCCCCAGCATTTT

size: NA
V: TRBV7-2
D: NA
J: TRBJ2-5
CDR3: CASSPRTVQETQYF
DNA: TGTGCCAGCAGCCCTAGGACAGTCCAAGAGACCCAGTACTTC

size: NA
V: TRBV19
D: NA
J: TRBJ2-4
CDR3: CASSLTGVLAKNIQYF
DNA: TGTGCCAGTAGTTTGACTGGGGTTCTAGCCAAAAACATTCAGTACTTC

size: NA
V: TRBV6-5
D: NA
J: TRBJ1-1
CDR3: CASRTTGNTEAFF
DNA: TGTGCCAGCAGAACGACGGGGAACACTGAAGCTTTCTTT

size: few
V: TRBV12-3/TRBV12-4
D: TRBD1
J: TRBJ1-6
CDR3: CASSAGQGSPLHF
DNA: TGTGCCAGCAGTGCTGGACAGGGGTCACCCCTCCACTTT

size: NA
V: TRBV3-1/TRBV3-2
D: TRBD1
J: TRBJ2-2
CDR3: CASSLASGTADTGELFF
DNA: TGTGCCAGCAGCCTGGCATCCGGGACAGCTGACACCGGGGAGCTGTTTTTT

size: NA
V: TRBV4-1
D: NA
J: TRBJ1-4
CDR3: CASSQETASEKLFF
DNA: TGCGCCAGCAGCCAAGAAACGGCTTCGGAAAAACTGTTTTTT